This T cell receptor (beta chain) was retrieved from a study of blood T cell repertoires in COVID-19 (dated by TCRdb to about 2020). Turning to the overall study: Collaborator samples came from the United States, Italy and Spain and covered acute and convalescent phases of COVID-19. The prospective study material was composed of cDNA or gDNA derived from T cells, B-cell-depleted T cells, or PBMCs. The repertoires were released in a freely available public database intended as a resource for research on the immune response to SARS-CoV-2. A de-identified subject ID, COVID-19 status, age in years and sex were almost always included in the sample metadata. Deeply sampled blood TCRbeta repertoires from subjects exposed to, actively infected with, or recovered from COVID-19 were included in the dataset. The samples were drawn from two sources: the first 160 participants of the ongoing ImmuneRACE study, and 950 to 1,500 subjects contributed by 6 global collaborators. Where available, HLA class I and class II types were obtained from metadata supplied by the sample provider rather than from assay-based typing. On the study overall, not on this receptor specifically: The quantity of clinical and demographic metadata differed by source and by participant and was supplied without curation.

TCRbeta CDR3 regions were amplified from genomic DNA using the immunoSEQ Assay, a bias-controlled multiplex PCR. In the source study's methods: Nucleated cell counts per sample were estimated from amplification of reference gene primers within the assay. Sequence reads were collapsed and filtered to measure the absolute abundance of every unique TCRbeta CDR3 rearrangement. For each sample, productive Simpson clonality was calculated by taking the square root of Simpson's diversity index across productive rearrangements. In TCRdb, the immuneACCESS table is reduced to in-frame sequences with V and J assigned. These tables do not hold every clone; where another copy was compared, an unresolved V gene accounts for under half, and the others remain unexplained. V, J and clone size reflect that table, while D and trimming were determined from the DNA. Across this sample there are around 70,000 clones, with 75% seen only once. 21% of the sample is in the top ten clones.

Turning to this clone: Its antigen target is currently unknown. No per-base quality is available; no much larger clone lies one base away.

Collaborating institutions collected whole blood in K2EDTA tubes following their own protocols. For TCRbeta analysis, collaborator samples were shipped as frozen whole blood, as isolated PBMCs, or as DNA extracted from either sample type. Clipping removes 6 bases from V and 7 bases from J, with 12 as the unmatched junction base count. From the cysteine up to the phenylalanine, the CDR3 has a length of 17 residues. The sequence is cut down to CDR3 DNA, 51 bases in frame from base 1. CDR1 and CDR2 (SGHVS, FNYEAQ) derive from the germline V gene. Sequenced input: peripheral blood. The chain couples TRBV7-6 to TRBJ2-1; TRBD2 lines up with 13 middle nucleotides. The TCR comes from a man aged 70 or older with acute or convalescent COVID-19. CDR3 reads: CASSSGLAGALGNEQFF. The nucleotides are TGTGCCAGCAGTTCTGGACTAGCGGGAGCCCTGGGGAATGAGCAGTTCTTC.